This TCR beta chain was documented in a study of blood T cell repertoires in COVID-19. In the study overall: PBMCs, B-cell-depleted T cells, or T cells provided the cDNA or gDNA that made up the material.

Assay used: immunoSEQ multiplex PCR; TCRdb lists only in-frame clones, some missing. This sample carries about 350,000 clones, around nine tenths of them seen once, and the ten largest clones take 0.85% to 1.3%. The length of the CDR3 is 15 residues. Germline CDR1 and CDR2: LNHDA and SQIVND (reference sequence). Trimming shortened V by 5 bases and J by 2 bases, and 15 bases separated the two germline ends. This clonotype was sampled from a woman in her thirties who had been exposed to COVID-19. The genes are TRBV19 and TRBJ2-5, with a weak D call TRBD1 (6 bases). The source material was PBMCs or T cells enriched from blood (not recorded which). The DNA of the CDR3 is TGTGCCAGTAGTCGAAGGCAGGGGCGACAAGAGACCCAGTACTTC. Protein sequence: CASSRRQGRQETQYF.